The 16 T cell receptor beta chains given below trace back to one sample, sequenced in a study of cytomegalovirus exposure and HLA in healthy donors. The PCR had 60 Vbeta and 13 Jbeta primers. The assay was immunoSEQ multiplex PCR, and TCRdb's table has in-frame clones only and misses some. The top ten clones hold about 0.76% of a sample with 180,000 or so clones, approximately 80% of them seen once. Sequencing was carried out using PBMCs. These receptors originate from a young woman in good health and CMV-seronegative.

The V and J genes are TRBV6-1 and TRBJ2-5; 8 bases line up with TRBD2. J lost 4 bases, V lost 3 bases, and 4 bases had no gene match. The CDR3 runs to 14 residues. Germline CDR1 reads MNHNS; CDR2 reads SASEGT. Here the CDR3 DNA reads TGTGCCAGCAGTGATAGCGGGAATGGAGAGACCCAGTACTTC. Its protein is CASSDSGNGETQYF.

This chain joins TRBV5-1 and TRBJ2-2, with 9 bases matching TRBD2. CDR1 SGHRS and CDR2 YFSETQ come from the germline V gene. V was pared by 0 bases and J by 0 bases, with 0 bases of the junction left unmatched. The CDR3 sequence is 16 residues long. Here the CDR3 reads CASSLASGTNTGELFF. CDR3 coding DNA: TGCGCCAGCAGCTTGGCTAGCGGGACGAACACCGGGGAGCTGTTTTTT.

The chain combines TRBV7-2 with TRBJ2-7; D perhaps matches TRBD1 (6 bases). This CDR3 has 15 residues. Trimming shortened V by 1 base and J by 0 bases, and 10 bases separated the two germline ends. Germline V gene lookup returns CDR1 SGHTA and CDR2 FQGNSA. DNA for the CDR3: TGTGCCAGCAGCTTAGGAGGGGGAATCTCCTACGAGCAGTACTTC. It translates to CASSLGGGISYEQYF.

The chain is built from TRBV5-1 and TRBJ2-7, with 7 bases identical to TRBD2. J was trimmed by 5 bases and V by 0 bases; bases with no gene match: 5. Per the germline V gene, CDR1 is SGHRS and CDR2 is YFSETQ. The CDR3 runs to 14 residues. In DNA form, the CDR3 reads TGCGCCAGCAGCTTGGAGCGGGGTAGCGACGAGCAGTACTTC. It encodes CASSLERGSDEQYF. The full variable domain, its missing parts supplied by reference TRBV5-1 and TRBJ2-7, is KAGVTQTPRYLIKTRGQQVTLSCSPISGHRSVSWYQQTPGQGLQFLFEYFSETQRNKGNFPGRFSGRQFSNSRSEMNVSTLELGDSALYLCASSLERGSDEQYFGPGTRLTVT.

The gene calls are TRBV11-3 and TRBJ2-2, with 7 bases fitting TRBD2. V dropped 5 bases and J dropped 6; count of bases not matched to a gene: 9. There are 15 residues in the CDR3. CDR1 is SGHNT, CDR2 YENEEA, per germline. The CDR3 here is CASSLRSGKPGELFF. CDR3 nucleotides: TGTGCCAGCAGCCTCCGAAGCGGGAAACCCGGGGAGCTGTTTTTT.

This rearrangement joins TRBV6-5 to TRBJ1-1, with 7 bases that match TRBD1. The CDR3 totals 15 residues. CDR1 is MNHEY, CDR2 SVGAGI, per germline. J lost 0 bases, V lost 5 bases, and 6 bases had no gene match. CDR3 sequence reads: CASSHTGQMNTEAFF. The CDR3 DNA follows: TGTGCCAGCAGTCATACGGGACAGATGAACACTGAAGCTTTCTTT.

This clone was counted once. V usage is TRBV27 and J usage is TRBJ2-2; 11 bases line up with TRBD2. The V gene end was trimmed by 0 bases and the J gene end by 6 bases; junction bases not matched to a gene: 9. Germline CDR1 is MNHEY and CDR2 is SMNVEV (reference sequence). The CDR3 sequence is 18 residues long. CDR3 DNA: TGTGCCAGCAGTTTATCTGCACTAGCGGGAGTAGGGGCCGGGGAGCTGTTTTTT. Protein: CASSLSALAGVGAGELFF.

This clone came up once. V is TRBV28 and J is TRBJ1-4; D might be TRBD1 (6 bases). Trimming left V 1 base short and J 6 bases short, with 12 bases between. Germline V gene data show CDR1 as MDHEN and CDR2 as SYDVKM. CDR3 size: 15 residues. The CDR3, as DNA: TGTGCCAGCAGTTTATCGGGGGGGGCCTATGAAAAACTGTTTTTT. Translating it yields CASSLSGGAYEKLFF.

As to this clone: The junction shows a germline mismatch at one end, possibly a read error. The chain couples TRBV7-9 to TRBJ2-7; D is perhaps TRBD2 (5 bases). This CDR3 contains 12 residues. The germline gives CDR1 SEHNR, CDR2 FQNEAQ (reference sequence). The CDR3 spells CSSSPNGIEQYF. The CDR3 DNA sequence: TGTTCCAGCAGCCCGAACGGGATAGAGCAGTACTTC.

The chain combines TRBV28 with TRBJ2-7, with D unclear. Germline V gene lookup returns CDR1 MDHEN and CDR2 SYDVKM. Trimming shortened V by 6 bases and J by 0 bases, and 9 bases separated the two germline ends. The length of the CDR3 is 13 residues. CDR3: CASRRPPSYEQYF. The CDR3 DNA is TGTGCCAGCAGGCGGCCGCCCTCCTACGAGCAGTACTTC.

The chain links TRBV5-4 to TRBJ2-7; possibly TRBD1 for D (6 bases). The V gene lost 6 bases and the J gene lost 3 bases, with 10 bases spanning the gap. Germline CDR1 is SGHNT and CDR2 is YYREEE (reference sequence). This CDR3 has 12 residues. CDR3 in amino acids: CASNARGYEQYF. The DNA of the CDR3 is TGTGCCAGCAACGCCAGGGGCTACGAGCAGTACTTC.

The chain links TRBV28 to TRBJ2-1; 9 nucleotides align to TRBD2. Per germline, CDR1 MDHEN and CDR2 SYDVKM. The CDR3 consists of 16 residues. V trimming: 11 bases; J trimming: 7 bases; junction bases outside the gene matches: 18. CDR3 in amino acids: CASRTWGGRAANEQFF. CDR3 nucleotides: TGTGCCTCTCGGACCTGGGGCGGGAGGGCCGCAAATGAGCAGTTCTTC.

The rearrangement joins TRBV5-1 to TRBJ1-2; D gene ambiguous. This CDR3 is built from 13 residues. V lost 6 bases, J lost 1 base, and 10 bases lay in between. The V gene's germline CDR1 is SGHRS and CDR2 YFSETQ. The CDR3 sequence: CASTARGNYGYTF. The DNA for the CDR3 is TGCGCCAGCACCGCCAGAGGTAACTATGGCTACACCTTC.

The chain couples TRBV2 to TRBJ1-5, with D unclear. The CDR3 covers 13 residues. Germline CDR1 SNHLY, CDR2 FYNNEI. The V and J ends lost 3 bases and 5 bases respectively, with 8 bases between them. The DNA for the CDR3 is TGTGCCAGCAGTGACGTGGGCTATCAGCCCCAGCATTTT. Translation: CASSDVGYQPQHF.

The V and J genes are TRBV5-1 and TRBJ1-3; D unresolved. The V end lost 2 bases, the J end lost 4 bases, and 13 bases lay between the germline ends. This CDR3 region has 15 residues. Germline-derived CDR1 and CDR2 are SGHRS and YFSETQ. CDR3 amino acids: CASSFGPGSGNTIYF. As DNA, the CDR3 is TGCGCCAGCAGCTTTGGTCCGGGGTCAGGAAACACCATATATTTT.

V is TRBV27 and J is TRBJ1-3; weak D call: TRBD1 (5 bases). Trimming removed 8 bases from V and 2 bases from J, with 16 bases in between. The V gene's germline CDR1 is MNHEY and CDR2 SMNVEV (reference sequence). The CDR3 has 15 residues. In DNA form, the CDR3 reads TGTGCCAGCCGGTCCGTGGGGGGAACTGGAAACACCATATATTTT. This translates into CASRSVGGTGNTIYF.